The 17 T cell receptor beta chains below were found in one sample sequenced in a study of shared clonotypes between healthy human individuals. The assay was immunoSEQ multiplex PCR, and TCRdb's table has in-frame clones only and misses some. This table has over 2,000,000 clones, approximately 92% appearing once. It was CD45RO-negative cells, positively selected for CCR7, that made up naive CD8 cells, with terminally differentiated effector memory CD45RA+ cells excluded. The specimen sequenced was naive CD8+ T cells from PBMCs. The source of these receptors is a young man in good health. Some clones in this sample may be carry-over from other donors' samples.

This clone was recorded only once. CDR3 protein: CASSIKRPDGYTF. The CDR3 DNA follows: TGTGCCAGTAGTATTAAAAGACCCGATGGCTACACCTTC. This chain joins TRBV19 and TRBJ1-2; D is undetermined. The length of the CDR3 is 13 residues. Trimming pared 3 bases from V and 6 bases from J, leaving 11 bases between. Germline loops: CDR1 LNHDA, CDR2 SQIVND (reference sequence).

The V gene is TRBV10-3, the J gene TRBJ2-7, with TRBD1 identical over 7 bases. Germline CDR1 reads ENHRY; CDR2 reads SYGVKD. V gave up 2 bases and J gave up 2 bases; unmatched junction bases: 12. This CDR3 is built from 17 residues. The CDR3 spells CAISEPVPGQTAYEQYF. The CDR3 DNA reads as TGTGCCATCAGTGAGCCTGTCCCGGGACAGACAGCCTACGAGCAGTACTTC.

V gene TRBV7-9 combines with J gene TRBJ2-2; possible D gene TRBD1, 6 bases. From germline, CDR1 is SEHNR and CDR2 FQNEAQ (reference sequence). The CDR3 covers 15 residues. The ends were cut back, 1 base at V and 5 bases at J, with 11 bases in the middle. The CDR3 sequence: CASSLVRGWTGELFF. The DNA of the CDR3 is TGTGCCAGCAGCTTAGTCAGGGGCTGGACCGGGGAGCTGTTTTTT.

The chain couples TRBV19 to TRBJ2-6, with D perhaps matching TRBD2 (5 bases). Trimming stripped 2 bases from V and 0 bases from J, with 8 bases between. Germline CDR1 LNHDA, CDR2 SQIVND (reference sequence). This CDR3 spans 16 amino acids. The CDR3 is CASSIPDYSGANVLTF. The DNA for the CDR3 is TGTGCCAGTAGTATACCAGACTACTCTGGGGCCAACGTCCTGACTTTC. The full variable domain, completed using reference TRBV19 and TRBJ2-6, is DGGITQSPKYLFRKEGQNVTLSCEQNLNHDAMYWYRQDPGQGLRLIYYSQIVNDFQKGDIAEGYSVSREKKESFPLTVTSAQKNPTAFYLCASSIPDYSGANVLTFGAGSRLTVL.

The chain links TRBV7-9 to TRBJ2-1; 9 bases match TRBD2. CDR1 is SEHNR and CDR2 is FQNEAQ in the germline V gene (reference sequence). The CDR3 length is 18 residues. After removal of 0 bases from V and 7 bases from J, the junction contained 13 bases not matched to a gene. The CDR3 DNA follows: TGTGCCAGCAGCTTAGCTAGCGGGAGTACCTCTTCGCGGAATGAGCAGTTCTTC. Protein sequence: CASSLASGSTSSRNEQFF.

This chain links TRBV29-1 with TRBJ2-3; 12 nucleotides align to TRBD2. Germline assignment: CDR1 SQVTM and CDR2 ANQGSEA. This CDR3 has 15 residues. After removal of 6 bases from V and 5 bases from J, the junction contained 9 bases not matched to a gene. Here the CDR3 reads CSVKPGGLAGDTQYF. DNA of the CDR3: TGCAGCGTCAAACCGGGGGGACTAGCGGGAGATACGCAGTATTTT.

This clone was detected a few times. This chain connects TRBV29-1 to TRBJ1-1; D is uncertain. With 6 bases removed from V and 5 bases from J, the gap between germline ends came to 13 bases. The CDR3 runs 12 residues. Per the germline V gene, CDR1 is SQVTM and CDR2 is ANQGSEA. The CDR3 nucleotides read TGCAGCGTACATTCCCCCGCTACTGAAGCTTTCTTT. Translated: CSVHSPATEAFF. The full variable domain, with the rest looked up from reference TRBV29-1 and TRBJ1-1, is SAVISQKPSRDICQRGTSLTIQCQVDSQVTMMFWYRQQPGQSLTLIATANQGSEATYESGFVIDKFPISRPNLTFSTLTVSNMSPEDSSIYLCSVHSPATEAFFGQGTRLTVV.

The CDR3 sequence is CASSVGDTTYGYTF. CDR3 bases: TGTGCCAGCAGCGTAGGCGACACTACATATGGCTACACCTTC. The chain recombines TRBV9 with TRBJ1-2; D remains unclear. Trimming cost V 0 bases and J 5 bases, with 11 bases left between them. The germline gives CDR1 SGDLS, CDR2 YYNGEE. CDR3 length: 14 residues.

This chain uses TRBV4-3 with TRBJ1-6; the match to TRBD1 covers 11 bases. This CDR3 contains 16 residues. The V gene's germline CDR1 is LGHNA and CDR2 YSLEER. Trimming removed 6 bases from V and 8 bases from J; junction bases left unmatched: 9. Written as DNA, the CDR3 is TGCGCCAGCAGGACGACGCGGGGACAGGGGGATTCACCCCTCCACTTT. It encodes CASRTTRGQGDSPLHF.

This chain links TRBV5-1 with TRBJ2-5; tentatively, D is TRBD1 (6 bases). The V gene's germline CDR1 is SGHRS and CDR2 YFSETQ. V gave up 2 bases and J gave up 0 bases, with 8 bases separating them. The length of the CDR3 is 14 residues. The CDR3 DNA sequence: TGCGCCAGCAGCTTAGACAGGTACCAAGAGACCCAGTACTTC. Residues: CASSLDRYQETQYF.

The V and J genes are TRBV2 and TRBJ1-1, with D possibly TRBD1 on 5 matching bases. The germline V and J ends were trimmed by 3 bases and 4 bases, with 15 bases remaining between them. This CDR3 is 15 amino acids long. The germline CDR1 and CDR2 sequences are SNHLY and FYNNEI. The chain's CDR3 is CASSELWGRGTEAFF. For the CDR3, the DNA is TGTGCCAGCAGTGAGTTGTGGGGAAGGGGCACTGAAGCTTTCTTT.

J is TRBJ2-7 and V is TRBV6-1, with unresolved D. CDR3 length: 15 residues. Germline V gene lookup returns CDR1 MNHNS and CDR2 SASEGT. The V end was cut by 3 bases, the J end by 0 bases, with 12 bases between. The CDR3 loop reads CASSDFADASYEQYF. The CDR3 DNA is TGTGCCAGCAGTGACTTTGCGGACGCCTCCTACGAGCAGTACTTC.

The CDR3 nucleotides are TGCGCCAGCAGCCCCTCCCCACGGGGGGGGGCCCGGAATGAGCAGTTCTTC. Its protein product is CASSPSPRGGARNEQFF. The chain recombines TRBV4-3 with TRBJ2-1, with 8 bases that match TRBD2. The CDR3 runs to 17 residues. The germline gives CDR1 LGHNA, CDR2 YSLEER. The V and J ends lost 4 bases and 7 bases, in that order; junction bases with no gene match: 15.

The count of this clone is one. The chain couples TRBV7-9 to TRBJ2-1; 8 bases are a match to TRBD2. V was pared by 5 bases and J by 15 bases, with 6 bases of the junction left unmatched. Germline CDR1 SEHNR, CDR2 FQNEAQ (reference sequence). This CDR3 comprises 11 residues. The CDR3 protein is CASSPSGRGFF. For the CDR3, the DNA is TGTGCCAGCAGCCCAAGCGGGAGAGGGTTCTTC.

The chain joins TRBV5-1 to TRBJ2-3; 7 nucleotides agree with TRBD2. CDR1 and CDR2 from the germline V gene are SGHRS and YFSETQ. The trim removed 0 bases at V and 8 bases at J, leaving 15 bases unmatched. The CDR3 consists of 17 residues. The CDR3 DNA is TGCGCCAGCAGCTTGGTATCAGTGGGTCGCGGACTAGGTACGCAGTATTTT. Its protein product is CASSLVSVGRGLGTQYF.

This clone was recorded only once. The genes are TRBV7-9 and TRBJ2-1, with D perhaps TRBD2 (6 bases). Germline CDR1 is SEHNR and CDR2 is FQNEAQ (reference sequence). V was shortened by 5 bases and J by 9 bases, with 23 bases between the two germline ends. The CDR3 loop spans 16 amino acids. The CDR3 loop is CASSPPTSSVSFEQFF. CDR3 DNA: TGTGCCAGCAGCCCGCCGACTAGTTCCGTTTCTTTTGAGCAGTTCTTC.

The rearrangement uses TRBV7-9 and TRBJ1-2; no firm D call. This CDR3 has 14 amino acids. Trimming stripped 4 bases from V and 6 bases from J, with 15 bases between. CDR1 is SEHNR and CDR2 is FQNEAQ in the germline V gene (reference sequence). In DNA, the CDR3 is TGTGCCAGCAGCTCGGTCTATCCAGCCGATGGCTACACCTTC. Residues: CASSSVYPADGYTF.